The following is a T cell receptor beta chain sequence with its context. This entry comes from a study of blood T cell repertoires in COVID-19. The table came from immunoSEQ multiplex PCR; TCRdb's copy has only in-frame clones and leaves some out. The sample yields 200,000 to 250,000 clones, over 80% seen once. Looked up from germline, CDR1 is KGHDR and CDR2 is SFDVKD. Between the trimmed V and J ends, which lost 6 bases and 0 bases, there was a span of 16 bases. The CDR3 consists of 17 residues. The clonotype originates from a middle-aged woman who had recovered from COVID-19. The sequencing sample was made of PBMCs or T cells enriched from blood (not recorded which). This sequence joins TRBV24-1 and TRBJ1-4, with D unresolved. The CDR3 sequence: CATSRNLDFATNEKLFF. In DNA form, the CDR3 reads TGTGCCACCAGTAGGAACTTAGACTTTGCAACTAATGAAAAACTGTTTTTT.